The rows below give T cell receptor beta chains drawn from one sample of a study of T cells after yellow fever vaccination. TCRdb redid the calling of the 5' RACE reads with MiXCR, one entry per CDR3 protein. Of some 670,000 distinct CDR3 sequences listed, approximately 13% are singletons. The sequenced sample was PBMCs, obtained on the day of the yellow fever booster vaccination. Receptors were obtained from a young man who received the YFV17D yellow fever vaccine. Each CDR3 is given with its conserved first and last residue. The D gene is left open where the match is weak. Size is stated for part of the rows, as once, few or many counts, or as a class when the clone is expanded.

few	TRBV2	TRBD2	TRBJ2-2	CASDKTGTSANTGELFF	TGTGCCAGCGATAAGACCGGAACTAGCGCGAACACCGGGGAGCTGTTTTTT
few	TRBV6-4	-	TRBJ2-1	CASSDAGFDEQFF	TGTGCCAGCAGTGACGCCGGGTTCGATGAGCAGTTCTTC
many	TRBV12-3/TRBV12-4	-	TRBJ2-3	CASSFGGADTQYF	TGTGCCAGCAGCTTCGGGGGTGCTGATACGCAGTATTTT
many	TRBV5-1	TRBD2	TRBJ2-1	CASSGGTLAGESGEQFF	TGCGCCAGCAGCGGGGGGACCTTAGCGGGGGAGAGCGGAGAGCAGTTCTTC
few	TRBV6-6	-	TRBJ1-1	CASSRTEQDEAFF	TGTGCCAGCAGCCGGACAGAGCAAGATGAAGCTTTCTTT
few	TRBV5-1	TRBD2	TRBJ2-3	CATSEGTRDTQYF	TGCGCCACCTCCGAGGGGACTAGAGATACGCAGTATTTT
-	TRBV4-3	-	TRBJ2-7	CASSQEYDYEQYF	TGCGCCAGCAGCCAAGAGTACGACTACGAGCAGTACTTC
many	TRBV20-1	-	TRBJ1-1	CSARDDSYTEAFF	TGCAGTGCTAGAGACGACAGTTACACTGAAGCTTTCTTT
-	TRBV6-2/TRBV6-3	-	TRBJ2-1	CASSLPGLESGHGRGGNEQFF	TGTGCCAGCAGTCTTCCGGGCCTAGAATCGGGCCATGGTCGAGGGGGAAATGAGCAGTTCTTC
few	TRBV7-9	TRBD2	TRBJ2-5	CASSLLGAGVPETQYF	TGTGCCAGCAGCTTACTGGGAGCGGGAGTTCCCGAGACCCAGTACTTC
many	TRBV2	-	TRBJ1-4	CASEDPSVDEKLFF	TGTGCCAGCGAGGACCCCTCGGTGGATGAAAAACTGTTTTTT
-	TRBV9	-	TRBJ2-3	CASSVDFGRSTDTQYF	TGTGCCAGCAGCGTAGATTTCGGACGTAGCACAGATACGCAGTATTTT
-	TRBV29-1	TRBD2	TRBJ2-3	CSVEDPSVGSGKATDTQYF	TGCAGCGTTGAAGATCCGTCTGTGGGTAGCGGGAAAGCTACAGATACGCAGTATTTT
-	TRBV24-1	-	TRBJ2-1	CATSGPPPVSSYNEQFF	TGTGCCACCAGTGGCCCACCGCCGGTCAGCTCCTACAATGAGCAGTTCTTC
few	TRBV5-5	-	TRBJ2-5	CASSFPSGREETQYF	TGTGCCAGCAGCTTCCCGTCCGGCCGAGAAGAGACCCAGTACTTC
-	TRBV6-1	-	TRBJ2-1	CASNRDWSYNEQFF	TGTGCCAGCAACCGGGACTGGTCCTACAATGAGCAGTTCTTC
many	TRBV7-9	-	TRBJ2-5	CAIIPAGGETQYF	TGTGCCATTATTCCCGCCGGCGGCGAGACCCAGTACTTC
few	TRBV7-8	-	TRBJ1-4	CASSFPAGGSEKLFF	TGTGCCAGCAGCTTTCCTGCTGGGGGGAGCGAAAAACTGTTTTTT